This TCR beta chain was obtained from a study of T cell responses to AZD1222 COVID-19 vaccine. The assay was immunoSEQ multiplex PCR, and TCRdb's table has in-frame clones only and misses some. The sample lists roughly 180,000 clones, 85% to 95% occurring once. V was cut by 5 bases and J by 3 bases, with 13 bases left in between. Germline V gene lookup returns CDR1 MNHEY and CDR2 SMNVEV (reference sequence). The CDR3 runs 14 residues. The specimen comprised peripheral blood, sampled 28 days after the second AZD1222 dose. This chain uses TRBV27 with TRBJ1-1, with D hard to call. This clonotype was obtained from an adult who received the AZD1222 COVID-19 vaccine. CDR3 bases: TGTGCCAGCAGTCACGTCCTAAAGGACACTGAAGCTTTCTTT. Translation gives CASSHVLKDTEAFF.